A single T cell receptor (beta chain) is shown here with its context. Every sample had a minimum of 6.5 million PBMCs isolated. CDR1 and CDR2 (germline): SGHNT, YYREEE (reference sequence). V was pared by 2 bases and J by 11 bases, with 15 bases of the junction left unmatched. There are 15 residues in the CDR3. The data are from a study of blood T cells in healthy people across ages. The second PCR ran roughly 7 to 11 cycles with a sample-barcoded 5' primer and J-beta primers. Each cDNA molecule was tagged by a template-switch adaptor that had 12 random nucleotides. TCRdb re-called the 5' RACE reads with MiXCR, one entry per CDR3 protein. The table shows 1.5 million to 2 million distinct CDR3 sequences, with 40% to 55% occurring only once.

The chain carries TRBV5-4 and TRBJ2-5; TRBD1 agrees at 7 bases. Sequencing was performed on blood. This sequence was found in a woman between 40 and 50 years old in good health. CDR3 sequence: CASSFPGQSNNEQYF. In nucleotides, the CDR3 is TGTGCCAGCAGCTTCCCGGGACAGAGTAACAATGAGCAGTACTTC.